This TCR beta chain derives from a study of cytotoxic CD8 clonotypes in ibrutinib-treated CLL. About the research overall: Productive templates averaged 255,043 per sample, and productive rearrangements 80,000 to 95,000.

The V end lost 4 bases, the J end lost 6 bases, and 19 bases lay between the germline ends. Germline V lookup: CDR1 LGHNA, CDR2 YSLEER. This CDR3 contains 15 residues. A 1 in 200,000 to 1 in 1 million T cell depth was the sequencing target. This table comes from immunoSEQ multiplex PCR, and its TCRdb copy is limited to in-frame clones, with some not included. This table holds around 300,000 clones, about 80% found once. With respect to this clone: Its antigen is unidentified.

Notes on the study in general: Clonality went up at the time of ibrutinib response, stayed stable in sustained remission, and later dropped back toward its baseline level at progression.

The rearrangement joins TRBV4-3 to TRBJ2-7, with D possibly matching TRBD2 (6 bases). The receptor comes from a human donor with chronic lymphocytic leukemia. Sequencing was performed on PBMCs, taken before ibrutinib treatment. CDR3 protein: CASSPGETRGSEQYF. Here the CDR3 DNA reads TGCGCCAGCAGCCCAGGCGAGACTAGGGGCTCCGAGCAGTACTTC.